Below, one T cell receptor beta chain is given with its context. TCRdb's table, derived via immunoSEQ multiplex PCR, lists solely in-frame clones and lacks some. The sample shows about 280,000 clones, roughly 90% of them seen only once. This record comes from a study of blood T cell repertoires in COVID-19. Study-wide background: Collection of acute and convalescent COVID-19 samples took place in the United States, Italy and Spain. PBMCs, B-cell-depleted T cells, or T cells provided the cDNA or gDNA that made up the material.

The CDR3 is made up of 15 amino acids. CDR1 SGHAT and CDR2 FQNNGV come from the germline V gene. Trimming removed 6 bases from V and 7 bases from J, with 16 bases in between. Sequencing used peripheral blood. V is TRBV11-2 and J is TRBJ1-6; D is perhaps TRBD1 (5 bases). This TCR derives from a middle-aged man with acute or convalescent COVID-19. Here the CDR3 reads CASRKGVGWNSPLHF. Here the CDR3 DNA reads TGTGCCAGCAGGAAAGGGGTAGGTTGGAATTCACCCCTCCACTTT.